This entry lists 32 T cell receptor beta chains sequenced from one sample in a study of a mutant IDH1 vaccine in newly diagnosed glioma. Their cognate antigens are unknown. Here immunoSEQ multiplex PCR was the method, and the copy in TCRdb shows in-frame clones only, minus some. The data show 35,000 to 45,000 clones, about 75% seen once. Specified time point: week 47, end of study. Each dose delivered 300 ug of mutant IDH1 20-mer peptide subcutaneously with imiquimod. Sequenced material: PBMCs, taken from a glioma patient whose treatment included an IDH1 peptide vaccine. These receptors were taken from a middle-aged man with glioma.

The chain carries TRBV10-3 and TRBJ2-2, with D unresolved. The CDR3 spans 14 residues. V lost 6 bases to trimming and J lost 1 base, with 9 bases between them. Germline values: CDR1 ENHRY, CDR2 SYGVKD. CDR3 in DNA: TGTGCCATCAGATCGGCGGAGAACACCGGGGAGCTGTTTTTT. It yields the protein CAIRSAENTGELFF.

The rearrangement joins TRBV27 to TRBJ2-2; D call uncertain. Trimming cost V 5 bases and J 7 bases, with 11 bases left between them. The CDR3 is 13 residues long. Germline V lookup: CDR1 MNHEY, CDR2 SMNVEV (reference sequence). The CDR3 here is CASSQRVNGELFF. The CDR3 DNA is TGTGCCAGCAGTCAAAGGGTAAACGGGGAGCTGTTTTTT.

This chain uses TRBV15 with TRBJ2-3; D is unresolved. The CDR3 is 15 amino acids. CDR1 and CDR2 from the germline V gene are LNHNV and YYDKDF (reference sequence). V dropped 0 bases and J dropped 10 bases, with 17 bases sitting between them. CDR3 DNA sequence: TGTGCCACCAGCAGAGATGAAGGTGTGGCTCTCCCGCAGTATTTT. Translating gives CATSRDEGVALPQYF. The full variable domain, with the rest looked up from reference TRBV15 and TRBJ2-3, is DAMVIQNPRYQVTQFGKPVTLSCSQTLNHNVMYWYQQKSSQAPKLLFHYYDKDFNNEADTPDNFQSRRPNTSFCFLDIRSPGLGDTAMYLCATSRDEGVALPQYFGPGTRLTVL.

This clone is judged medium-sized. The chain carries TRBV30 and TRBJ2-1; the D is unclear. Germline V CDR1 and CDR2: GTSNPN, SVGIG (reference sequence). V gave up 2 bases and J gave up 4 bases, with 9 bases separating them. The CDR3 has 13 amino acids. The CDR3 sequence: CAWSLANYNEQFF. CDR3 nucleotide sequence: TGTGCCTGGAGTCTGGCTAATTACAATGAGCAGTTCTTC.

The CDR3 region has the DNA TGCGCCAGCAGCCAAGTAACAGGGGGAATCCACGAGCAGTACTTC. Amino acid sequence: CASSQVTGGIHEQYF. The V call is TRBV4-1, the J call TRBJ2-5, with 8 bases identical to TRBD1. The DNA end lines up better with TRBJ2-7; the J call may be wrong. Looked up from germline, CDR1 is MGHRA and CDR2 is YSYEKL. CDR3 size: 15 residues.

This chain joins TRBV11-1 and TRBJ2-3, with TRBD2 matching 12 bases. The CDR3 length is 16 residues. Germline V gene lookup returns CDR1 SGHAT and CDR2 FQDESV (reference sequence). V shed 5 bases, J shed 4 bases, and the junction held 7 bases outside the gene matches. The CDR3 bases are TGTGCCAGCAGCCCCGCCGGGACTAGCGGGCCAGATACGCAGTATTTT. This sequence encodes CASSPAGTSGPDTQYF.

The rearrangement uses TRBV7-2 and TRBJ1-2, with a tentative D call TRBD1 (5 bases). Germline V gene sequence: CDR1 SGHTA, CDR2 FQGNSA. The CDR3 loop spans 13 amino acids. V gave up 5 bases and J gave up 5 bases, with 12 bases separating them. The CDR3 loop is CASSPGRMYGYTF. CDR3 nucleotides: TGTGCCAGCAGCCCAGGGAGGATGTATGGCTACACCTTC.

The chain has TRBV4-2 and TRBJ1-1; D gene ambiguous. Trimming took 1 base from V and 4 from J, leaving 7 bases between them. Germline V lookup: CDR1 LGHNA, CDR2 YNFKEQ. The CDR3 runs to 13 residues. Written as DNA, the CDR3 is TGTGCCAGCAGCCAAGCGGTCGGCACTGAAGCTTTCTTT. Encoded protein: CASSQAVGTEAFF.

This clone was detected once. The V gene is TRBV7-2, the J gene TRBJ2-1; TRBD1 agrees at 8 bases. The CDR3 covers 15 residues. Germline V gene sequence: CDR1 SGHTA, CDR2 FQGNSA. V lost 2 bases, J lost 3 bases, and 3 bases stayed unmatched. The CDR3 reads CASSLQGAVYNEQFF. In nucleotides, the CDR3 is TGTGCCAGCAGCTTACAGGGGGCGGTCTACAATGAGCAGTTCTTC.

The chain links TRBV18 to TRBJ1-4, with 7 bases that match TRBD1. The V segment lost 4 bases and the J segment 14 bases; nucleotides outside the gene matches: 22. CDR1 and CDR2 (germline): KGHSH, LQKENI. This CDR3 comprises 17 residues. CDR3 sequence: CASSRLEHRGRGVYLFF. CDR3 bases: TGTGCCAGCTCACGGCTAGAACACAGGGGTCGAGGCGTTTATCTGTTTTTT.

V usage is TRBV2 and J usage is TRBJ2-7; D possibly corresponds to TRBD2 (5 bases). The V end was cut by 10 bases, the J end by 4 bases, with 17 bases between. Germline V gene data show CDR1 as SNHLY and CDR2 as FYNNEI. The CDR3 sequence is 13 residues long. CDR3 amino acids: CATSLGERYEQYV. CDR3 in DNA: TGTGCCACCTCGTTGGGAGAGCGGTACGAGCAGTACGTC.

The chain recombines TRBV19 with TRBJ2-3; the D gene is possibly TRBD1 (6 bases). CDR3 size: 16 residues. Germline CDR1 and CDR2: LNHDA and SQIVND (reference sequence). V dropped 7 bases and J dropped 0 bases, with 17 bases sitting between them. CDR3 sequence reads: CASKKAGVGSTDTQYF. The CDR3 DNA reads TGTGCCAGTAAAAAGGCAGGGGTGGGCAGCACAGATACGCAGTATTTT.

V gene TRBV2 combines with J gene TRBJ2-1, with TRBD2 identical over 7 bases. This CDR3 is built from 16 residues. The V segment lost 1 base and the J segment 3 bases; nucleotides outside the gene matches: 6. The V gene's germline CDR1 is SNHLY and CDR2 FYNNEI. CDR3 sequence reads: CASSEVRLAVYNEQFF. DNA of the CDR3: TGTGCCAGCAGTGAAGTGAGGCTAGCGGTCTACAATGAGCAGTTCTTC.

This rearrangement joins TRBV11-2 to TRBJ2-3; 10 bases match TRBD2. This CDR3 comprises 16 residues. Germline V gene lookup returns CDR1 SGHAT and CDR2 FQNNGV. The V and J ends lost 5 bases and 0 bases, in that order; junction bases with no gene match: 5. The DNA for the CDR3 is TGTGCCAGCAGCGGACTAGCGGACCCTAGCACAGATACGCAGTATTTT. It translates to CASSGLADPSTDTQYF.

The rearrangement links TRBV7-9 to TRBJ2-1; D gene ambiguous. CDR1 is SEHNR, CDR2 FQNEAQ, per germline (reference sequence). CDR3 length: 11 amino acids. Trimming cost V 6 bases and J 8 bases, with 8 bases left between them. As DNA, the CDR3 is TGTGCCAGCAGTAACCCGGATGAGCAGTTCTTC. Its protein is CASSNPDEQFF.

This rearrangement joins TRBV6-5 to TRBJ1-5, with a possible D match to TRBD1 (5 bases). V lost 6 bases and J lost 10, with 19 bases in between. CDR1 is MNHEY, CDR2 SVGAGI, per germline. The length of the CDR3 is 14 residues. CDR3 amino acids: CASRTRRGRGPQHF. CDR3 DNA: TGTGCCAGCAGAACCCGTAGGGGCCGGGGACCCCAGCATTTT.

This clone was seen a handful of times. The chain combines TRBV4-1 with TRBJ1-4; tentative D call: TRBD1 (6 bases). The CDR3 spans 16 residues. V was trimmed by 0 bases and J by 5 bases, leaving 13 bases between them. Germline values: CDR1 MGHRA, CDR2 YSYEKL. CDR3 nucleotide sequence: TGCGCCAGCAGCCAAGATGGAGGAGGGGGGAATGAAAAACTGTTTTTT. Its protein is CASSQDGGGGNEKLFF.

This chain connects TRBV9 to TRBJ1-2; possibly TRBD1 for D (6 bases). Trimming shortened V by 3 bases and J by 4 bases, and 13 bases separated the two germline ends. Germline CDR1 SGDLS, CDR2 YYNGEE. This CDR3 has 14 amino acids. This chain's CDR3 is CASSEGGTGYGYTF. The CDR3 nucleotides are TGTGCCAGCAGCGAAGGGGGGACTGGCTATGGCTACACCTTC.

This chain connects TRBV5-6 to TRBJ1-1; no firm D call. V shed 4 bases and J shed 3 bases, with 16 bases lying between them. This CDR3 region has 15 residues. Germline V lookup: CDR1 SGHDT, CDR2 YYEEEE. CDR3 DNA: TGTGCCAGCAGCACGCCCGACCTACGGGACACTGAAGCTTTCTTT. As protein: CASSTPDLRDTEAFF.

CDR3 residues: CASSPRTGSSGNTIYF. CDR3 sequence (DNA): TGTGCCAGCAGCCCCCGGACAGGGAGCTCTGGAAACACCATATATTTT. This chain connects TRBV7-9 to TRBJ1-3, with TRBD1 matching 8 bases. Germline V CDR1 and CDR2: SEHNR, FQNEAQ (reference sequence). J gave up 0 bases and V 5 bases, and 6 bases lay outside the gene matches. The CDR3 contains 16 residues.

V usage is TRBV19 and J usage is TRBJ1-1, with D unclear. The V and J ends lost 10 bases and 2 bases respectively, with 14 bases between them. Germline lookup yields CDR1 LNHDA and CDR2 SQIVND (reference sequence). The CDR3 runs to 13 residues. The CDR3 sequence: CATKEKRNTEAFF. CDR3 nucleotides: TGTGCCACCAAGGAGAAGAGAAACACTGAAGCTTTCTTT.

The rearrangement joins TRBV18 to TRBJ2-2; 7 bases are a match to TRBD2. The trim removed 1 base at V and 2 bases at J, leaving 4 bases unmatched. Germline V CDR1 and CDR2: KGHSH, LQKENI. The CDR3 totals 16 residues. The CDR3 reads CASSPLPAGNTGELFF. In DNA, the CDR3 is TGTGCCAGCTCACCACTCCCAGCGGGAAACACCGGGGAGCTGTTTTTT.

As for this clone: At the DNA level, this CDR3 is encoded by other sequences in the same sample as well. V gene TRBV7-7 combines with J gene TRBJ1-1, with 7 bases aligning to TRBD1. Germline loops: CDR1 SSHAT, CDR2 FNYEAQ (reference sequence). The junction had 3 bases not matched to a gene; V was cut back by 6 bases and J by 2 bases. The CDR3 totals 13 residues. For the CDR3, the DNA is TGTGCCAGCAGTCGGGACAGCAACACTGAAGCTTTCTTT. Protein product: CASSRDSNTEAFF.

The CDR3 loop is CASSRESSGNTIYF. The CDR3 bases are TGTGCCAGCAGCAGGGAGAGCTCTGGAAACACCATATATTTT. The V call is TRBV7-2, the J call TRBJ1-3; no clear D gene. Germline CDR1 SGHTA, CDR2 FQGNSA. The CDR3 is 14 residues long. V shed 5 bases and J shed 0 bases, with 8 bases lying between them.

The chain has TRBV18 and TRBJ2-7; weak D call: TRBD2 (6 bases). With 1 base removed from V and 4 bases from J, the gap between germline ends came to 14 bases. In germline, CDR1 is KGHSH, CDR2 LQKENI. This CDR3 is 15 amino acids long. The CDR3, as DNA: TGTGCCAGCTCACCACAAGAGGGGAGGACATACGAGCAGTACGTC. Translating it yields CASSPQEGRTYEQYV.

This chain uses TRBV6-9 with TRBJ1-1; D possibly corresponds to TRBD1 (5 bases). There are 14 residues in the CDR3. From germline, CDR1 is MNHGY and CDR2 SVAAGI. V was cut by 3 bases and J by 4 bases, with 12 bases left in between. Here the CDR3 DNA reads TGTGCCAGCAGTTACCTAGGCAGGGCCACTGAAGCTTTCTTT. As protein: CASSYLGRATEAFF.

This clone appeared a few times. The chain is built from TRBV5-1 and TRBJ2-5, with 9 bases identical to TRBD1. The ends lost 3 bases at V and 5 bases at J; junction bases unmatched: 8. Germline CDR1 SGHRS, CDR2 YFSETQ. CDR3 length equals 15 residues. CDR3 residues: CASSSRQGEGETQYF. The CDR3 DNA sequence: TGCGCCAGCAGCTCAAGACAGGGGGAAGGCGAGACCCAGTACTTC.

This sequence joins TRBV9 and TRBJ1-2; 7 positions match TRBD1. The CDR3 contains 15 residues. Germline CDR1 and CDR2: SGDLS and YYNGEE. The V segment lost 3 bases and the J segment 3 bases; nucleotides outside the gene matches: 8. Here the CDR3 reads CASSATGDDDYGYTF. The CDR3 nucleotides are TGTGCCAGCAGCGCTACAGGGGATGACGACTATGGCTACACCTTC.

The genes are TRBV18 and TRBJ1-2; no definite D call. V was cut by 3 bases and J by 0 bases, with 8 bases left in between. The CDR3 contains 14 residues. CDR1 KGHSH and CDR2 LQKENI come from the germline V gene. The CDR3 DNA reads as TGTGCCAGCTCACCCCCGGGGACTAACTATGGCTACACCTTC. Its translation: CASSPPGTNYGYTF. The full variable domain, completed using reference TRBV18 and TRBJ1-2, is NAGVMQNPRHLVRRRGQEARLRCSPMKGHSHVYWYRQLPEEGLKFMVYLQKENIIDESGMPKERFSAEFPKEGPSILRIQQVVRGDSAAYFCASSPPGTNYGYTFGSGTRLTVV.

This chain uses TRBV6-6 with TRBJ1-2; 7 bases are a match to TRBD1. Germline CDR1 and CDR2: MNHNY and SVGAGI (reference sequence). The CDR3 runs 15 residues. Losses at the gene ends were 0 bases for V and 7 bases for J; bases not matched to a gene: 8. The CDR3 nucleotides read TGTGCCAGCAGTTACTCGATTTACGAGGGGGCTGGCTACACCTTC. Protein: CASSYSIYEGAGYTF.

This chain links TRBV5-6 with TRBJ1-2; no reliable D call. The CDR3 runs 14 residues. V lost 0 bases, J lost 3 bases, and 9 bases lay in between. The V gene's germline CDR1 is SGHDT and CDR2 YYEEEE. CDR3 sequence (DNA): TGTGCCAGCAGCTTGGTCCAGAGGGACTATGGCTACACCTTC. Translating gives CASSLVQRDYGYTF.

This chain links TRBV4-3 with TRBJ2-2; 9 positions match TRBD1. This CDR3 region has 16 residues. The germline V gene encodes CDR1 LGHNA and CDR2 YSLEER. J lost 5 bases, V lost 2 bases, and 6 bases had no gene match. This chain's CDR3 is CASSQYSGTGTGELFF. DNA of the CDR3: TGCGCCAGCAGCCAATATTCCGGGACAGGGACCGGGGAGCTGTTTTTT.